This TCR beta chain was captured in a study of T-cell reconstitution after alpha-beta-depleted transplantation in children. Unique molecular identifiers were incorporated during preparation of the TCRbeta library. Each CDR3 protein is one row after TCRdb ran MiXCR on the PCR reads. The data show hundreds of thousands of distinct CDR3 sequences, with approximately 10% seen just once and about 2% held by the top ten. This clonotype was observed at least ten times. Its antigen is not identified. Study results and caveats: Expanded graft clones numbering several hundred reportedly gave rise to alpha-beta T cells about two months after transplant. TCRbeta diversity was high at day 60 in some patients (a result of surviving recipient T cells and thymic progenitors). Newly made T cells mostly supplied T-cell counts and diversity one year after transplant.

Per germline, CDR1 DFQATT and CDR2 SNEGSKA (reference sequence). CDR3 size: 14 residues. V was clipped by 5 bases and J by 5 bases, with 18 bases between them. The rearrangement uses TRBV20-1 and TRBJ1-1; maybe TRBD1 (6 bases). Sequencing was performed on PBMCs, taken before TCRalphabeta/CD19-depleted stem cell transplant. The TCR comes from a child aged 2 to 15 with inherited bone marrow failure, due to receive a stem cell transplant. For the CDR3, the DNA is TGCAGTGCTCGAAAACCCGGGGGGCGGACTGAAGCTTTCTTT. Protein product: CSARKPGGRTEAFF.